This T cell receptor (beta chain) came from a study of spatial heterogeneity in lung cancer. About the study: Tumor-region counts of TCR transcripts tracked strongly with a T cell module score from matched bulk RNA-seq. Study outcomes and limitations: Intratumoral expanded alpha and beta TCR counts were found to track tumor mutation counts.

This clonotype was counted ten times or more. As yet, its antigen is unknown. The library protocol tagged each TCR cDNA with a unique molecular identifier. MiXCR, applied by TCRdb to the 5' RACE reads, yields one record per CDR3 protein. The sample consists of about 100,000 distinct CDR3 sequences, about 4.4% of them appearing once. Germline loops: CDR1 SGHTA, CDR2 FQGNSA. Trimming left V 5 bases short and J 0 bases short, with 7 bases between. The CDR3 length is 13 residues. The time point was: sample taken at primary tumor resection. The donors, roughly 70 patients with untreated early-stage non-small cell lung cancer, provided the samples. From tumor, nontumor lung or frozen PBMC, whole RNA was taken unsorted for sequencing.

The sequenced sample was lung tumor tissue, obtained at surgery. This clonotype originated in a male donor with early-stage non-small cell lung cancer. The chain links TRBV7-2 to TRBJ1-1; D gene unclear. The CDR3 loop reads CASSMQMNTEAFF. CDR3 coding DNA: TGTGCCAGCAGCATGCAAATGAACACTGAAGCTTTCTTT.